This T cell receptor (beta chain) was captured in a study of spatial heterogeneity in lung cancer. Study context: Each time, sequencing found more beta-chain sequences than alpha-chain sequences.

The time point here: sample taken at primary tumor resection. Samples were donated by 72 untreated early-stage non-small cell lung cancer patients. Study results and caveats: For expanded intratumoral alpha and beta TCRs, counts tracked tumor mutation counts.

A distinct unique molecular identifier was carried by each TCR cDNA molecule. One entry per CDR3 protein results from TCRdb running MiXCR on the 5' RACE reads. The sample contains about 8,100 distinct CDR3 sequences, around 12% of which appear only once. By sample fraction, this clonotype is medium-sized. No antigen is known for it. This beta chain came through as a stray read in a library set up for alpha chains, and its size says little. The V gene end was trimmed by 2 bases and the J gene end by 3 bases; junction bases not matched to a gene: 10. CDR3 length: 15 amino acids. Germline V gene lookup returns CDR1 SQVTM and CDR2 ANQGSEA.

The source material was lung tumor tissue, sampled at surgery. This rearrangement joins TRBV29-1 to TRBJ2-7, with TRBD1 identical over 7 bases. The clonotype originates from a male donor with early-stage non-small cell lung cancer. The CDR3 DNA follows: TGCAGCGTTGAAAACCAAGACAGGGCCCACTACGAGCAGTACTTC. As protein: CSVENQDRAHYEQYF.